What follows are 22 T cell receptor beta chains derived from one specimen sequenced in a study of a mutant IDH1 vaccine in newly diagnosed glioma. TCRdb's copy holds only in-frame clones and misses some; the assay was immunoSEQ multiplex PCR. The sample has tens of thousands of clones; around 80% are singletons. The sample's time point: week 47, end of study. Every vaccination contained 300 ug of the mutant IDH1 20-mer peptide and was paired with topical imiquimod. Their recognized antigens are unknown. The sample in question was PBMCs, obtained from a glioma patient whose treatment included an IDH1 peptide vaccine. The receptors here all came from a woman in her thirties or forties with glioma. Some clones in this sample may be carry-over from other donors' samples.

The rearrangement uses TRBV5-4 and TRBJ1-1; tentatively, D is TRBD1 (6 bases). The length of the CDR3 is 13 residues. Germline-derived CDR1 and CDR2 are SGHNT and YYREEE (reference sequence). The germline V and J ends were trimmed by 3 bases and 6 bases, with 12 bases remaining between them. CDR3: CASSSGGGPEAFF. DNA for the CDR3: TGTGCCAGCAGCTCCGGGGGGGGGCCTGAAGCTTTCTTT.

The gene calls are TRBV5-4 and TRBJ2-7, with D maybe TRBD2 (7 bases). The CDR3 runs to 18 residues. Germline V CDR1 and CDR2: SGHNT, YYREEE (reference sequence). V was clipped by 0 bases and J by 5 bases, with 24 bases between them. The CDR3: CASSLATGSGTPAHEQYF. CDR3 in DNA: TGTGCCAGCAGCTTGGCGACAGGAAGCGGGACCCCTGCCCACGAGCAGTACTTC. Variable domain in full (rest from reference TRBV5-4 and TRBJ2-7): ETGVTQSPTHLIKTRGQQVTLRCSSQSGHNTVSWYQQALGQGPQFIFQYYREEENGRGNFPPRFSGLQFPNYSSELNVNALELDDSALYLCASSLATGSGTPAHEQYFGPGTRLTVT.

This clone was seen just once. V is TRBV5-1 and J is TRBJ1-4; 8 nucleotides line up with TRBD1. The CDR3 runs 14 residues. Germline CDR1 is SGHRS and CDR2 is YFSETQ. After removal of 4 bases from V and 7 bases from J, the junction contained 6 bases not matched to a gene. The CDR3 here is CASSPGGIGEKLFF. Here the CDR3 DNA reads TGCGCCAGCAGCCCAGGGGGCATTGGTGAAAAACTGTTTTTT.

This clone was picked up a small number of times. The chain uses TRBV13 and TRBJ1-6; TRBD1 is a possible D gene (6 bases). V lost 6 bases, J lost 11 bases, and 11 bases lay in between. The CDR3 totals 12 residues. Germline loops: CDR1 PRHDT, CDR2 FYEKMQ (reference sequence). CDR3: CASRQGFAPLHF. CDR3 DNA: TGTGCCAGCAGGCAGGGGTTCGCACCCCTCCACTTT. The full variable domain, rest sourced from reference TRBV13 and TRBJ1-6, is AAGVIQSPRHLIKEKRETATLKCYPIPRHDTVYWYQQGPGQDPQFLISFYEKMQSDKGSIPDRFSAQQFSDYHSELNMSSLELGDSALYFCASRQGFAPLHFGNGTRLTVT.

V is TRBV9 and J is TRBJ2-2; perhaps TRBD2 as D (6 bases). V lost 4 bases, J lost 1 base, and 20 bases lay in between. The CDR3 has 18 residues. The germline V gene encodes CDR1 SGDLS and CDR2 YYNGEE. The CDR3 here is CASSLSLEGPRNTGELFF. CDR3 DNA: TGTGCCAGCAGCCTGTCCTTGGAGGGGCCTCGGAACACCGGGGAGCTGTTTTTT.

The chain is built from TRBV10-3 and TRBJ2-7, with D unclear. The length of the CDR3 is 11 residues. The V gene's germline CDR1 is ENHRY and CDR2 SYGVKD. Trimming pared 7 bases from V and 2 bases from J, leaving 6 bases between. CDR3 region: CAIKNAYEQYF. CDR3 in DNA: TGTGCCATCAAAAATGCCTACGAGCAGTACTTC.

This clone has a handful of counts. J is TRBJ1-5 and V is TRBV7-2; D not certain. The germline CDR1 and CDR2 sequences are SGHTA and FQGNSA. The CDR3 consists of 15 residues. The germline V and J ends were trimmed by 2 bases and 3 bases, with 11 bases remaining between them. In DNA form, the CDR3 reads TGTGCCAGCAGCTTATCGTGGTCGGCCAATCAGCCCCAGCATTTT. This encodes CASSLSWSANQPQHF.

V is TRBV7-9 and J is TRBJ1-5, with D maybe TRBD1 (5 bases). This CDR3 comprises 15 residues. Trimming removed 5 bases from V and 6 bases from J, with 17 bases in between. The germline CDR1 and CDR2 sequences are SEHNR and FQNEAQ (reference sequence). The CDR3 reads CASSRDQGIGQPQHF. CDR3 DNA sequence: TGTGCCAGCAGCCGGGACCAGGGAATAGGTCAGCCCCAGCATTTT. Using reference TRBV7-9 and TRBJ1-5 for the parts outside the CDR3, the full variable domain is DTGVSQNPRHKITKRGQNVTFRCDPISEHNRLYWYRQTLGQGPEFLTYFQNEAQLEKSRLLSDRFSAERPKGSFSTLEIQRTEQGDSAMYLCASSRDQGIGQPQHFGDGTRLSIL.

The CDR3 here is CASSLKAPRNYGYTF. CDR3 DNA: TGTGCCAGCAGCTTAAAAGCTCCGCGGAACTATGGCTACACCTTC. V usage is TRBV11-2 and J usage is TRBJ1-2, with unresolved D. Germline V lookup: CDR1 SGHAT, CDR2 FQNNGV. The length of the CDR3 is 15 residues. Trimming cost V 2 bases and J 2 bases, with 12 bases left between them.

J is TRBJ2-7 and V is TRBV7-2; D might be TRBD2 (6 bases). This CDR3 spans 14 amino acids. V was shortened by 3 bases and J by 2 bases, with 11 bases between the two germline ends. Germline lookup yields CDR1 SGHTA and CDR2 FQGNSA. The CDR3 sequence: CASSFDPGAYEQYF. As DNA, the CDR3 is TGTGCCAGCAGCTTTGATCCGGGGGCCTACGAGCAGTACTTC.

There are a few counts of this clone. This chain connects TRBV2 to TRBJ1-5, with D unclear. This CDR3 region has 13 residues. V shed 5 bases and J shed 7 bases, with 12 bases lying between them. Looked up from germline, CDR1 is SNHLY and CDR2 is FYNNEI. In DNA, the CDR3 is TGTGCCAGCAGTCTCCGGGCAAGCCAGCCCCAGCATTTT. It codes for CASSLRASQPQHF. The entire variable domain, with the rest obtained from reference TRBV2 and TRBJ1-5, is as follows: EPEVTQTPSHQVTQMGQEVILRCVPISNHLYFYWYRQILGQKVEFLVSFYNNEISEKSEIFDDQFSVERPDGSNFTLKIRSTKLEDSAMYFCASSLRASQPQHFGDGTRLSIL.

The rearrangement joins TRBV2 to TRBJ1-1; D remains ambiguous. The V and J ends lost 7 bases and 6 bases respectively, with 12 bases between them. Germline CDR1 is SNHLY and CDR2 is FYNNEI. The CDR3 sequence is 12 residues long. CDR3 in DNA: TGTGCCAGCATCTTCCGGGAAGCTGAAGCTTTCTTT. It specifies CASIFREAEAFF.

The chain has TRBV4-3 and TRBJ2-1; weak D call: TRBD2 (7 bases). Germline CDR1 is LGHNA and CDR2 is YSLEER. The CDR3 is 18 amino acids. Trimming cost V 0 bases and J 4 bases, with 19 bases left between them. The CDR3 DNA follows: TGCGCCAGCAGCCAAGACCGAAATATAGGGGGGGTATACAATGAGCAGTTCTTC. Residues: CASSQDRNIGGVYNEQFF.

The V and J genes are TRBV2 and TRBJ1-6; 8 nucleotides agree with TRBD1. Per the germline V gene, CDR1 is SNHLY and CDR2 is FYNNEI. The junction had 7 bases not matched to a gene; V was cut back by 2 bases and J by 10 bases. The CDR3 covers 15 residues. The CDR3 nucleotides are TGTGCCAGCAGTGAATCCTCAGGGGGCCGCTCACCCCTCCACTTT. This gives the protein CASSESSGGRSPLHF.

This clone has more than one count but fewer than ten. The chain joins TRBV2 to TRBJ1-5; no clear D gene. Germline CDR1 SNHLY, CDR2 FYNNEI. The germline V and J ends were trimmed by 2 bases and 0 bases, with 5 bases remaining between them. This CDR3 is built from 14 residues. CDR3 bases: TGTGCCAGCAGTGAACTACATAGCAATCAGCCCCAGCATTTT. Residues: CASSELHSNQPQHF. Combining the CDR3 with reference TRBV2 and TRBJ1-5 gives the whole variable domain EPEVTQTPSHQVTQMGQEVILRCVPISNHLYFYWYRQILGQKVEFLVSFYNNEISEKSEIFDDQFSVERPDGSNFTLKIRSTKLEDSAMYFCASSELHSNQPQHFGDGTRLSIL.

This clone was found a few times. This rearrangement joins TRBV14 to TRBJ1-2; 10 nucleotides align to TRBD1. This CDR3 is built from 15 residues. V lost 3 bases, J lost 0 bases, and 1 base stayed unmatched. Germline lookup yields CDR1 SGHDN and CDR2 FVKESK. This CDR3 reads CASSQDRGANYGYTF. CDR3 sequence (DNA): TGTGCCAGCAGCCAGGACAGGGGGGCTAACTATGGCTACACCTTC.

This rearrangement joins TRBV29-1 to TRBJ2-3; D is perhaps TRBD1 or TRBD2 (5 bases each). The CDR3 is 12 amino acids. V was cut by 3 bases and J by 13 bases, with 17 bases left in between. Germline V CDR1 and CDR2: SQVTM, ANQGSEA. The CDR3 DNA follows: TGCAGCGTTGATATTATGGGACCCGCGAAGTATTTT. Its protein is CSVDIMGPAKYF.

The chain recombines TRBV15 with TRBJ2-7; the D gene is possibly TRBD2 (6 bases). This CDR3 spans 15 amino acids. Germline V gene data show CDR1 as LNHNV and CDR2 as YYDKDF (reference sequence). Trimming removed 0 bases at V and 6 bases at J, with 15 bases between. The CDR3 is CATSRDTRGGPEQYF. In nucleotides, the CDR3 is TGTGCCACCAGCAGAGATACAAGAGGAGGGCCCGAGCAGTACTTC.

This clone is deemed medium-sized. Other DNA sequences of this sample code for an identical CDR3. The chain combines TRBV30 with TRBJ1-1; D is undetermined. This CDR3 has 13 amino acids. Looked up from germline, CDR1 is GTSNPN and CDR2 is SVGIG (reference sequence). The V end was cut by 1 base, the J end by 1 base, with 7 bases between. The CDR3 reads CAWSEEGNTEAFF. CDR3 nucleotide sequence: TGTGCCTGGAGTGAGGAGGGGAACACTGAAGCTTTCTTT.

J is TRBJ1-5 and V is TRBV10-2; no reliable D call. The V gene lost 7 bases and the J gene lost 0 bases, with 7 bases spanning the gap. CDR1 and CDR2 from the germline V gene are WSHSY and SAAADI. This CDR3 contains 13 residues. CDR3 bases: TGCGCCAGCACGGTGACTAGCAATCAGCCCCAGCATTTT. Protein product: CASTVTSNQPQHF.

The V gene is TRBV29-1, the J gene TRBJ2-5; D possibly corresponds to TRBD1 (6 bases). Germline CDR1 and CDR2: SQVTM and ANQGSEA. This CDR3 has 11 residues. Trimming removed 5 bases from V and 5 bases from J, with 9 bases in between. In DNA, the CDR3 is TGCAGCGTTCCTAGGGGGGAGACCCAGTACTTC. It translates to CSVPRGETQYF.

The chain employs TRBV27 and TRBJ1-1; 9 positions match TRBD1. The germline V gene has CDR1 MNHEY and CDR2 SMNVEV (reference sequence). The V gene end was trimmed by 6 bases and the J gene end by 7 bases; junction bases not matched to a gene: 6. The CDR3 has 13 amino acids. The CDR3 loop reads CASSHRGPNEAFF. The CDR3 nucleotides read TGTGCCAGCAGCCACAGGGGGCCTAATGAAGCTTTCTTT.